This T cell receptor (beta chain) was recovered during a study of early T cells in non-severe SARS-CoV-2 infection. Study overall: The sequenced material was bulk RNA from unsorted whole blood, and its chains were unpaired.

Germline CDR1 reads SQVTM; CDR2 reads ANQGSEA. Trimming cost V 3 bases and J 1 base; bases outside gene matches: 6. The CDR3 length is 15 residues. Each single cDNA molecule received a unique molecular identifier. TCRdb independently ran MiXCR on the 5' RACE reads; one entry per CDR3 protein. The top ten hold less than 20% of the sample, which has approximately 22,000 distinct CDR3 sequences, 4.5% seen once. This clonotype was seen a few times. Its target is unknown. Overall study results and limits: Private and CD4 specificities were missed by VDJdb matching, skewed to anti-spike CD8.

The J gene is TRBJ2-3, the V gene TRBV29-1; 8 positions match TRBD1. Sequencing was done on a sample of whole blood. The source of this sequence is an adult who was a healthcare worker with PCR-confirmed SARS-CoV-2 infection or an uninfected control (not recorded which). The CDR3 DNA reads as TGCAGCGTTGATCGGACAGGGTTTGGCACAGATACGCAGTATTTT. Protein sequence: CSVDRTGFGTDTQYF.